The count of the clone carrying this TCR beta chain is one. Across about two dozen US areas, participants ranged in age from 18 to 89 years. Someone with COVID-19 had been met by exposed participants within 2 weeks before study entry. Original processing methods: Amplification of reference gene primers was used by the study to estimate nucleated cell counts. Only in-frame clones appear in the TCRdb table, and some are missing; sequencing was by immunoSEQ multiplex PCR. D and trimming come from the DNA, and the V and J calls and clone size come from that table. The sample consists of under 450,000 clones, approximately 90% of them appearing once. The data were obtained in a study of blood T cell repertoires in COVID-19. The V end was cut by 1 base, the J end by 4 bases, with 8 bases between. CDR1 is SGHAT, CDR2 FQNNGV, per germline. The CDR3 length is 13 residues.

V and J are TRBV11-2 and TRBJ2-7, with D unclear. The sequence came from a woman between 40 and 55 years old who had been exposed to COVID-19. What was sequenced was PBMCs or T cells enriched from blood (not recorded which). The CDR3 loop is CASSLVVLYEQYF. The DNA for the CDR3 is TGTGCCAGCAGCTTAGTAGTACTTTACGAGCAGTACTTC.